The 22 T cell receptor beta chains reported below all come from one sample, sequenced in a study of tumor and adjacent non-tumor tissue in lung cancer. The template was RNA from unsorted bulk tissue. More than 3 cm separated this lung sample from the edge of the tumor. Three rounds of nested PCR, following a modified ARM-PCR protocol, produced the TCRbeta library. TCRdb reprocessed the multiplex PCR reads via MiXCR and lists one record per CDR3 protein. The table has some 80,000 distinct CDR3 sequences, less than 85% seen once. Specimen: distant non-tumor lung tissue. These receptors all stem from a man in his 70s with non-small cell lung cancer.

In this sample, this clonotype turned up once. This may be a read error: a much more frequent sequence differs by one nucleotide. The V and J genes are TRBV18 and TRBJ2-5; tentatively, D is TRBD1 (5 bases). The CDR3 spans 14 residues. Germline lookup yields CDR1 KGHSH and CDR2 LQKENI. CDR3 bases: TGTGCCACCTCACCCCAGGGCATCCAAGAGACCCAGTACTTC. Protein: CATSPQGIQETQYF. Complete variable domain (other parts from reference TRBV18 and TRBJ2-5): NAGVMQNPRHLVRRRGQEARLRCSPMKGHSHVYWYRQLPEEGLKFMVYLQKENIIDESGMPKERFSAEFPKEGPSILRIQQVVRGDSAAYFCATSPQGIQETQYFGPGTRLLVL.

The chain recombines TRBV6-6 with TRBJ1-5; 8 bases match TRBD1. Trimming took 5 bases from V and 8 from J; bases not matched to a gene: 11. There are 15 residues in the CDR3. Germline CDR1 reads MNHNY; CDR2 reads SVGAGI (reference sequence). CDR3 bases: TGTGCCAGCAGTCCCGGTCAGGGGGCCAGTAAGCCCCAGCATTTT. As protein: CASSPGQGASKPQHF.

The rearrangement links TRBV11-3 to TRBJ1-1; D gene ambiguous. Germline assignment: CDR1 SGHNT and CDR2 YENEEA. The CDR3 totals 16 residues. Trimming stripped 3 bases from V and 0 bases from J, with 14 bases between. CDR3 amino acids: CASSFRHRIMNTEAFF. CDR3 coding DNA: TGTGCCAGCAGCTTCCGCCACAGAATCATGAACACTGAAGCTTTCTTT.

For this clonotype: One junction end does not reproduce the germline sequence, and a read error may be involved. The V and J genes are TRBV11-1 and TRBJ1-2; D is ambiguous. Germline assignment: CDR1 SGHAT and CDR2 FQDESV (reference sequence). The CDR3 covers 12 residues. The CDR3 spells CASCLYRYDYTF. The CDR3 DNA is TGTGCCAGCTGTTTATACAGATATGACTACACCTTC.

As regards this clonotype: This may stem from a read error, because a much larger clone lies one nucleotide away. V gene TRBV5-4 combines with J gene TRBJ2-2, with D hard to call. Deletions cut 8 bases from V and 3 bases from J, with 14 bases between. CDR1 is SGHNT, CDR2 YYREEE, per germline (reference sequence). There are 14 residues in the CDR3. The CDR3: CASKTRVDTGELFF. In DNA form, the CDR3 reads TGTGCCAGTAAGACAAGGGTTGACACCGGGGAGCTGTTTTTT.

In its sample, this clonotype was seen once. The V call is TRBV6-6, the J call TRBJ1-1; D is uncertain. Germline loops: CDR1 MNHNY, CDR2 SVGAGI (reference sequence). With 2 bases removed from V and 3 bases from J, the gap between germline ends came to 19 bases. The CDR3 covers 17 residues. This CDR3 is CASSYPVSSGLYTEAFF. In DNA, the CDR3 is TGTGCCAGCAGTTACCCCGTTAGTTCCGGGTTGTACACTGAAGCTTTCTTT.

On this clonotype itself: In this CDR3 the conserved last residue, phenylalanine or tryptophan, is missing, so a read error is likely. This chain joins TRBV10-3 and TRBJ2-3; D is ambiguous. The CDR3 has 16 amino acids. Germline loops: CDR1 ENHRY, CDR2 SYGVKD. The chain's CDR3 is CAISLWRDRYTDTQYY. The CDR3 bases are TGTGCTATCAGTCTCTGGCGCGATCGATACACAGATACGCAGTATTAT.

To note about this clonotype: A read error may explain this, as a much larger clone is one base away. J is TRBJ2-3 and V is TRBV7-8, with TRBD2 matching over 7 bases. Germline V gene sequence: CDR1 SGHVS, CDR2 FQNEAQ. The CDR3 loop spans 15 amino acids. CDR3 bases: TGTGCCAGCAGGGAGCGGGGAGGTTACACAGATACGCGGTATTTT. It yields the protein CASRERGGYTDTRYF.

Turning to this clonotype: A junction end diverges from the germline sequence, so it may reflect a read error. V gene TRBV4-3 combines with J gene TRBJ2-2; the D gene is possibly TRBD1 (5 bases). The CDR3 has 14 amino acids. Per germline, CDR1 LGHNA and CDR2 YSLEER. CDR3 sequence: CASSQVGDTGELFF. The DNA for the CDR3 is TGCGCCAGTAGCCAAGTAGGGGACACCGGGGAGCTGTTTTTT.

This clonotype was detected ten times or more. CDR3 sequence (DNA): TGTGCCAGCAACACCCGTTTGAGCGGTAACTCCTACAATGAGCAGTTCTTC. Its translation: CASNTRLSGNSYNEQFF. The chain joins TRBV12-3 or TRBV12-4 to TRBJ2-1; weak D call: TRBD2 (5 bases). This CDR3 has 17 residues. V was clipped by 7 bases and J by 0 bases, with 19 bases between them.

In regard to this clonotype: One junction end does not reproduce the germline sequence, and a read error may be involved. CDR3 protein: CATSLGPGPTLEQYF. The CDR3 nucleotides are TGTGCCACCAGCTTGGGACCGGGACCGACCTTAGAGCAGTACTTC. The rearrangement joins TRBV5-4 to TRBJ2-7; D is possibly TRBD1 or TRBD2 (5 bases each). Germline-derived CDR1 and CDR2 are SGHNT and YYREEE (reference sequence). This CDR3 is built from 15 residues.

With respect to this clonotype: This CDR3 fails to terminate in the conserved phenylalanine or tryptophan, so it likely reflects a read error. The chain joins TRBV9 to TRBJ2-6; D possibly corresponds to TRBD2 (5 bases). Per the germline V gene, CDR1 is SGDLS and CDR2 is YYNGEE. The CDR3 loop spans 14 amino acids. The CDR3 region is CANSVGTGANVLTL. CDR3 DNA sequence: TGTGCCAACAGCGTCGGGACTGGGGCCAACGTCCTGACTTTA.

This clonotype was seen only a few times. Germline is not matched at one junction end, which may reflect a read error. V gene TRBV10-3 combines with J gene TRBJ1-4; D perhaps matches TRBD1 (5 bases). Germline loops: CDR1 ENHRY, CDR2 SYGVKD. This CDR3 region has 14 residues. CDR3 sequence: CAVSYRTTNEKLFF. Here the CDR3 DNA reads TGTGCCGTCAGCTACAGGACAACTAATGAAAAACTGTTTTTT.

Remarks on this clonotype: It is likely a read error, because the conserved phenylalanine at the end of the CDR3 is missing. The V gene is TRBV12-3 or TRBV12-4, the J gene TRBJ2-1, with D perhaps matching TRBD2 (7 bases). V was clipped by 9 bases and J by 7 bases, with 25 bases between them. The CDR3 consists of 16 residues. The CDR3 protein is CASSPAGGARGNEQFL. CDR3 in DNA: TGTGCCAGTAGTCCCGCTGGGGGGGCGCGTGGGAATGAGCAGTTCTTG.

The sample holds many counts of this clonotype. V is TRBV6-5 and J is TRBJ2-7; a possible D gene is TRBD1 (7 bases). CDR3 length: 15 amino acids. CDR1 is MNHEY, CDR2 SVGAGI, per germline. Trimming cost V 0 bases and J 2 bases, with 11 bases left between them. The CDR3 sequence is CASSYSTGTAYEQYF. The CDR3 DNA reads TGTGCCAGCAGTTACTCGACAGGGACTGCCTACGAGCAGTACTTC.

The chain carries TRBV5-6 and TRBJ2-7, with 7 bases identical to TRBD1. There are 14 residues in the CDR3. Germline CDR1 and CDR2: SGHDT and YYEEEE. CDR3 DNA: TGTGTCAGTACCTGGGGACAGAACTCCTACGAGCAGTACTTC. Its protein is CVSTWGQNSYEQYF.

The genes are TRBV14 and TRBJ1-1; possible D gene TRBD1, 5 bases. Trimming left V 1 base short and J 0 bases short, with 12 bases between. The CDR3 totals 16 residues. CDR1 SGHDN and CDR2 FVKESK come from the germline V gene. The CDR3 DNA reads TGTGCCAGCAGCCAAGTGGGGGGTATGTTGAACACTGAAGCTTTCTTT. Protein: CASSQVGGMLNTEAFF.

The chain joins TRBV11-2 to TRBJ2-1, with TRBD2 matching over 9 bases. Germline CDR1 is SGHAT and CDR2 is FQNNGV. With 5 bases clipped from V and 6 bases from J, the junction kept 14 bases outside the gene matches. The CDR3 runs 17 residues. The CDR3 protein is CASSILLAGTFVNEQFF. CDR3 nucleotide sequence: TGTGCCAGCAGCATCTTGCTAGCGGGGACATTTGTCAATGAGCAGTTCTTC.

As for this clonotype: A junction boundary mismatches the germline segment, possibly from a read error. The gene calls are TRBV11-3 and TRBJ2-1, with 8 bases identical to TRBD1. Germline V gene lookup returns CDR1 SGHNT and CDR2 YENEEA. This CDR3 has 16 amino acids. CDR3 in amino acids: CASSNILGTGHNGQFF. CDR3 sequence (DNA): TGTGCCAGCAGTAACATACTAGGGACAGGACACAATGGGCAGTTCTTC. Variable domain in full (rest from reference TRBV11-3 and TRBJ2-1): EAGVVQSPRYKIIEKKQPVAFWCNPISGHNTLYWYLQNLGQGPELLIRYENEEAVDDSQLPKDRFSAERLKGVDSTLKIQPAELGDSAVYLCASSNILGTGHNGQFFGPGTRLTVL.

This clonotype has more than one count but fewer than ten. This chain connects TRBV12-3 or TRBV12-4 to TRBJ2-3; D remains unclear. The V and J ends lost 3 bases and 11 bases respectively, with 18 bases between them. The CDR3 consists of 14 residues. The CDR3 region is CASSLAQPTSRQYF. In DNA form, the CDR3 reads TGTGCCAGCAGTTTGGCCCAACCTACTTCGAGGCAGTATTTT.

The chain carries TRBV7-8 and TRBJ2-2; D unresolved. Trimming left V 7 bases short and J 8 bases short, with 20 bases between. From germline, CDR1 is SGHVS and CDR2 FQNEAQ. The CDR3 contains 15 residues. The CDR3, as DNA: TGTGCCAGCAACTTCGTTGCAGGTCCAAGGGGGGAGCTGTTTTTT. Translation gives CASNFVAGPRGELFF.

The table lists this clonotype with a count of one. This likely comes from a read error, as the CDR3 has no conserved phenylalanine or tryptophan at its end. This chain joins TRBV11-2 and TRBJ2-3; D is perhaps TRBD2 (7 bases). This CDR3 has 16 amino acids. Germline CDR1 reads SGHAT; CDR2 reads FQNNGV. CDR3 loop: CASSFGGLTLTDTQYS. In DNA form, the CDR3 reads TGTGCCAGCAGCTTCGGGGGGCTAACACTAACAGATACACAGTATTCT.